What follows is one T cell receptor beta chain and its context. Profiling relied on immunoSEQ multiplex PCR, and the TCRdb table lists in-frame clones only, not all of them. Of 300,000 to 450,000 clones listed, around 83% are singletons. This sample stems from a study of Ad26.COV2.S vaccination and SARS-CoV-2 variants. About the research overall: The trial was COV1001 and the donor's arm was Ad26.COV2.S.

Treatment specified: roughly 19 received Ad26.COV2.S at low or high dose, single or two shots; 5 received placebo; per-sample allocation not given. The study sampled participants on day 63 after the first vaccine or placebo injection. The CDR3 is made up of 15 amino acids. J was trimmed by 7 bases and V by 5 bases; bases with no gene match: 11. From germline, CDR1 is SGHRS and CDR2 YFSETQ. The chain couples TRBV5-1 to TRBJ2-2, with 7 bases identical to TRBD1. The specimen comprised peripheral blood, sampled in a trial of Ad26.COV2.S vaccine versus placebo. The TCR originated in a person aged 18-60 years who received the Ad26.COV2.S COVID-19 vaccine or a placebo. The CDR3 reads CASSVGQAPLGELFF. DNA of the CDR3: TGCGCCAGCAGTGTAGGACAGGCGCCTCTCGGGGAGCTGTTTTTT.